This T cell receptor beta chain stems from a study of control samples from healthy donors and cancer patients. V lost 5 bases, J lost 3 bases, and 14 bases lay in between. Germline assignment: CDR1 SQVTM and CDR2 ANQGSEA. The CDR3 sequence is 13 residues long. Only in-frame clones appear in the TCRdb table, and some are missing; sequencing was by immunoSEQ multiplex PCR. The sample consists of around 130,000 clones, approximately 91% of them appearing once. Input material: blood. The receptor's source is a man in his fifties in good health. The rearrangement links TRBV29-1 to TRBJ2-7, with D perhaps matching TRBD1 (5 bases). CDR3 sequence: CSVWMAGLYEQYF. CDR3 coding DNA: TGCAGCGTTTGGATGGCAGGGCTCTACGAGCAGTACTTC.